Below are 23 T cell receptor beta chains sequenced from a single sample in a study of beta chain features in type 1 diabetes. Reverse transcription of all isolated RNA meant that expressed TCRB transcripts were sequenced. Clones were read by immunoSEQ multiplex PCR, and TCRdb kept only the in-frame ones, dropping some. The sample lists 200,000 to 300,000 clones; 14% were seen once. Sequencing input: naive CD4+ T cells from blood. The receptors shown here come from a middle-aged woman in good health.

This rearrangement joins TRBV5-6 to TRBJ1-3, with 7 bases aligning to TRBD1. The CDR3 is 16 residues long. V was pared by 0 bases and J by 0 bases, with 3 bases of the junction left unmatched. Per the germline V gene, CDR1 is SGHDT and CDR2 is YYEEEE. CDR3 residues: CASSLDRGPSGNTIYF. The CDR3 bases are TGTGCCAGCAGCTTGGACAGGGGCCCCTCTGGAAACACCATATATTTT. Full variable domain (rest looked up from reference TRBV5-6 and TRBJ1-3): DAGVTQSPTHLIKTRGQQVTLRCSPKSGHDTVSWYQQALGQGPQFIFQYYEEEERQRGNFPDRFSGHQFPNYSSELNVNALLLGDSALYLCASSLDRGPSGNTIYFGEGSWLTVV.

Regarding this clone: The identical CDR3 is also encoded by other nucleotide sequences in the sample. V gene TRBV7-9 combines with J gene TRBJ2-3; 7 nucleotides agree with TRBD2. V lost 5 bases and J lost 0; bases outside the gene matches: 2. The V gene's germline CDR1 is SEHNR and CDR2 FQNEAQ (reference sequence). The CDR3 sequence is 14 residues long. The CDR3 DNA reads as TGTGCCAGCAGCCTGCGGGGGAGCACAGATACGCAGTATTTT. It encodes CASSLRGSTDTQYF.

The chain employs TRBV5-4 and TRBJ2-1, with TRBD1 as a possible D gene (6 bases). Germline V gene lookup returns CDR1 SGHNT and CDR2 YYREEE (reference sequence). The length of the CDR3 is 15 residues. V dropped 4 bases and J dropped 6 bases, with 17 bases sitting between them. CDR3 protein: CASSLVGALFNEQFF. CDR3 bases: TGTGCCAGCAGCCTCGTGGGGGCGCTATTCAATGAGCAGTTCTTC.

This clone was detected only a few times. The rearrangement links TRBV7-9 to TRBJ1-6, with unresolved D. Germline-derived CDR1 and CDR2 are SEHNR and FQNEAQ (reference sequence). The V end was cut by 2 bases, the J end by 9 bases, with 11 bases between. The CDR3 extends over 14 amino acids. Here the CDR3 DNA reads TGTGCCAGCAGCTTATACGGGATTTCTTCACCCCTCCACTTT. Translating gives CASSLYGISSPLHF.

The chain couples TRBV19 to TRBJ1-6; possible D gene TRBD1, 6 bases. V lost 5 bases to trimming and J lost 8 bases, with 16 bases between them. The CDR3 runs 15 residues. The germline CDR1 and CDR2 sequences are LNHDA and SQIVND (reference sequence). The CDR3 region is CASSSTGNLDSPLHF. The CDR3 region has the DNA TGTGCCAGTAGTTCAACAGGGAATTTGGATTCACCCCTCCACTTT.

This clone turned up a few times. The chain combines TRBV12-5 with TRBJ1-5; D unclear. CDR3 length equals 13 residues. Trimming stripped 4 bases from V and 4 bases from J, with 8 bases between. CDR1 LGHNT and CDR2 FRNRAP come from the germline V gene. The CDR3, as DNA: TGTGCTAGTGGTTCCCGCCTAAATCAGCCCCAGCATTTT. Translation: CASGSRLNQPQHF.

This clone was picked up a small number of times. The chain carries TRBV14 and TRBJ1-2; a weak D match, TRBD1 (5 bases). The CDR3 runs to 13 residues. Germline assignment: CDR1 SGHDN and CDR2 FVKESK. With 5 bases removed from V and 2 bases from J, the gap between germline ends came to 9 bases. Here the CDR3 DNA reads TGTGCCAGCAGCGCAACAGGAAACTATGGCTACACCTTC. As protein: CASSATGNYGYTF.

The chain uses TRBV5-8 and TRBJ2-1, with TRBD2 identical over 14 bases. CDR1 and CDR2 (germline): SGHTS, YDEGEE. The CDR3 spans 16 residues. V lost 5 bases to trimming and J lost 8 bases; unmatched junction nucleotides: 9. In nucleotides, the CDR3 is TGTGCCAGCAGTTTGCGACTAGCGGGGGGGCCTCATGAGCAGTTCTTC. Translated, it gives CASSLRLAGGPHEQFF.

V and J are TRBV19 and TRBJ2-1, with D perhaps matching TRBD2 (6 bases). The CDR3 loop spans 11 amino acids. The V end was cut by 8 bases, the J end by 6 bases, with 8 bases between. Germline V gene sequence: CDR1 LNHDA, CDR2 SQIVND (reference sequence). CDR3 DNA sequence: TGTGCCAGTCCGGAGGGCAATGAGCAGTTCTTC. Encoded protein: CASPEGNEQFF.

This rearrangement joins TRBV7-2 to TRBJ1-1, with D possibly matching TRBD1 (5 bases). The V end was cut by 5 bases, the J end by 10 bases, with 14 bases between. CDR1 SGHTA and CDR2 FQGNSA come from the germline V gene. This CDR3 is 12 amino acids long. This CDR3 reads CASSPAGVSAFF. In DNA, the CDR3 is TGTGCCAGCAGCCCAGCGGGGGTTTCAGCTTTCTTT.

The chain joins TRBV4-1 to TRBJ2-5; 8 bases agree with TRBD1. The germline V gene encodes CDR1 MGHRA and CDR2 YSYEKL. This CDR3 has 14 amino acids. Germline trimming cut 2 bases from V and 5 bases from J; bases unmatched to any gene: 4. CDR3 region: CASSQQGARETQYF. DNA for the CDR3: TGCGCCAGCAGCCAACAGGGGGCCAGGGAGACCCAGTACTTC.

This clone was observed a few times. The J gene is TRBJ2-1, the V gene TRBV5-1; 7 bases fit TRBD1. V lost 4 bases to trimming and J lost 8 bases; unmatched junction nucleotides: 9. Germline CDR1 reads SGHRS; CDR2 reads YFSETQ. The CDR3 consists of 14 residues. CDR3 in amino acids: CASSPGQVIDEQFF. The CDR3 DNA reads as TGCGCCAGCAGCCCTGGACAGGTGATCGATGAGCAGTTCTTC.

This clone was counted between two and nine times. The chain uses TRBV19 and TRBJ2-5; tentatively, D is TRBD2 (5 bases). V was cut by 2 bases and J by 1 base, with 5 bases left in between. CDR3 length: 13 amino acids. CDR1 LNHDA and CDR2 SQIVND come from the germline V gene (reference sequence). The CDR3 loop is CASSILAQETQYF. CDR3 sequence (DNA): TGTGCCAGTAGTATACTAGCCCAAGAGACCCAGTACTTC. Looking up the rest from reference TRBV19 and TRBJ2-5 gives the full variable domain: DGGITQSPKYLFRKEGQNVTLSCEQNLNHDAMYWYRQDPGQGLRLIYYSQIVNDFQKGDIAEGYSVSREKKESFPLTVTSAQKNPTAFYLCASSILAQETQYFGPGTRLLVL.

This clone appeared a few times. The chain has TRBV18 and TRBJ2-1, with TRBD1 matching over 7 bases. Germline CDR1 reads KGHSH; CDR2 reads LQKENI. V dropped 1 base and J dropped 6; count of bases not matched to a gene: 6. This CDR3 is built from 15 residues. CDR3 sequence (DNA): TGTGCCAGCTCACCACAGGGGGCTACGGGCAATGAGCAGTTCTTC. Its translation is CASSPQGATGNEQFF.

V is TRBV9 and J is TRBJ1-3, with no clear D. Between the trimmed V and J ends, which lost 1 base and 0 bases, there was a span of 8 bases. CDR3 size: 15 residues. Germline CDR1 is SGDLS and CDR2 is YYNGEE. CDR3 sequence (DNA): TGTGCCAGCAGCGTAAGCCCTAACTCTGGAAACACCATATATTTT. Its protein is CASSVSPNSGNTIYF. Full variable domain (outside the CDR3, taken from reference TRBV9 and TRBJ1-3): DSGVTQTPKHLITATGQRVTLRCSPRSGDLSVYWYQQSLDQGLQFLIQYYNGEERAKGNILERFSAQQFPDLHSELNLSSLELGDSALYFCASSVSPNSGNTIYFGEGSWLTVV.

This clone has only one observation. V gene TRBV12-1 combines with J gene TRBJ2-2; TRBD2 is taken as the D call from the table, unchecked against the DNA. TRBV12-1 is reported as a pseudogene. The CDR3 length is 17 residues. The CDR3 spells CASSSERTEGRSGELFF. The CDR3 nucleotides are TGTGCCAGCAGCAGCGAACGGACGGAGGGCAGGTCCGGGGAGCTGTTTTTT.

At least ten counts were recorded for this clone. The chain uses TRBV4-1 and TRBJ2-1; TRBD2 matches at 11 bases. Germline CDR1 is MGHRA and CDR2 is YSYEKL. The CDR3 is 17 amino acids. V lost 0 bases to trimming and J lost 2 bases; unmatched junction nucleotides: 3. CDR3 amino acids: CASSQEALAGAYNEQFF. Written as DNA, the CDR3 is TGCGCCAGCAGCCAAGAGGCACTAGCGGGGGCCTACAATGAGCAGTTCTTC.

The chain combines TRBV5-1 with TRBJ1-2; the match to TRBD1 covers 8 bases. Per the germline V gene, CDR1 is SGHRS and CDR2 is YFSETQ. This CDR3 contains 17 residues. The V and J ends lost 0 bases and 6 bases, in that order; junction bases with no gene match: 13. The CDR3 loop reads CASSLAGTQGARNGYTF. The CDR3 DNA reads TGCGCCAGCAGCTTGGCGGGAACTCAGGGGGCGCGGAATGGCTACACCTTC.

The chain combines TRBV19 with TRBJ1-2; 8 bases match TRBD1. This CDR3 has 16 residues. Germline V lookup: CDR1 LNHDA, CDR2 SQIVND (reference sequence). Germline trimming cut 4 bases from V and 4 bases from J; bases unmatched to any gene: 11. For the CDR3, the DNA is TGTGCCAGTAGTACCCGCCCTGGACAGGGAGGCTATGGCTACACCTTC. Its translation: CASSTRPGQGGYGYTF.

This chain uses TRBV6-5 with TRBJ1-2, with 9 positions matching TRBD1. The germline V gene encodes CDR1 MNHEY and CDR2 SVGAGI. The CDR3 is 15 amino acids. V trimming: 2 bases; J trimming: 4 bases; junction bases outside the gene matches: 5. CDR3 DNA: TGTGCCAGCAGTTACAGCGGGACAGGGATCTATGGCTACACCTTC. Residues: CASSYSGTGIYGYTF.

The CDR3 is CASSPGQVYGYTF. The CDR3, as DNA: TGTGCCAGCAGCCCGGGACAGGTCTATGGCTACACCTTC. This sequence joins TRBV7-2 and TRBJ1-2; 8 positions agree with TRBD1. V lost 5 bases to trimming and J lost 4 bases; unmatched junction nucleotides: 3. The CDR3 has 13 residues. The V gene's germline CDR1 is SGHTA and CDR2 FQGNSA. Full variable domain (missing parts from reference TRBV7-2 and TRBJ1-2): GAGVSQSPSNKVTEKGKDVELRCDPISGHTALYWYRQSLGQGLEFLIYFQGNSAPDKSGLPSDRFSAERTGGSVSTLTIQRTQQEDSAVYLCASSPGQVYGYTFGSGTRLTVV.

CDR3 in amino acids: CASSLGALGMNTGELFF. DNA of the CDR3: TGCGCCAGCAGCTTGGGGGCCCTCGGAATGAACACCGGGGAGCTGTTTTTT. V usage is TRBV5-1 and J usage is TRBJ2-2, with unresolved D. The CDR3 has 17 amino acids. The germline CDR1 and CDR2 sequences are SGHRS and YFSETQ. V shed 0 bases and J shed 1 base, with 13 bases lying between them. Based on the CDR3 plus reference TRBV5-1 and TRBJ2-2, the full variable domain is KAGVTQTPRYLIKTRGQQVTLSCSPISGHRSVSWYQQTPGQGLQFLFEYFSETQRNKGNFPGRFSGRQFSNSRSEMNVSTLELGDSALYLCASSLGALGMNTGELFFGEGSRLTVL.

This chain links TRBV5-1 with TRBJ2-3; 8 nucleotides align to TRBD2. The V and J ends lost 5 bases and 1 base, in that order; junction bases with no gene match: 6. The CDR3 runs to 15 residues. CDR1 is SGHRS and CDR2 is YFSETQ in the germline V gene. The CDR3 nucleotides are TGCGCCAGCAGTATAGCGGGGCTCGGCACAGATACGCAGTATTTT. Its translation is CASSIAGLGTDTQYF.